A single sample is the source of the 24 T cell receptor beta chains below, sequenced in a study of shared clonotypes between healthy human individuals. The repertoire was sequenced with immunoSEQ multiplex PCR; TCRdb's copy has only in-frame clones and lacks some. Of under 1,900,000 clones listed, approximately 98.5% are singletons. What was sequenced was naive CD4+ T cells sorted from blood. Noted subset: CD45RA+ positively selected. These receptors all stem from a man in his thirties or forties in good health.

The chain joins TRBV10-3 to TRBJ1-5; D is uncertain. CDR3 length equals 14 residues. Trimming took off 11 bases at V and 0 bases at J, with 14 bases between the two ends. Germline V gene data show CDR1 as ENHRY and CDR2 as SYGVKD. CDR3 protein: CASAELYSNQPQHF. The CDR3 nucleotides read TGTGCCTCGGCGGAGCTCTATAGCAATCAGCCCCAGCATTTT.

The chain carries TRBV29-1 and TRBJ2-1, with 7 positions matching TRBD1. Unmatched junction bases numbered 20, after V lost 6 bases and J lost 12 bases. CDR3 length: 15 residues. Germline V CDR1 and CDR2: SQVTM, ANQGSEA. The CDR3 DNA follows: TGCAGCGTGGACAGGACTCCCCTAGTAATGAGTGTGCAGTTCTTC. Translated, it gives CSVDRTPLVMSVQFF.

This rearrangement joins TRBV2 to TRBJ2-7; 9 positions agree with TRBD1. Germline CDR1 is SNHLY and CDR2 is FYNNEI. The length of the CDR3 is 15 residues. V lost 10 bases to trimming and J lost 4 bases; unmatched junction nucleotides: 14. Here the CDR3 reads CAKRLGQGAGYEQYF. The CDR3 region has the DNA TGTGCCAAGAGGCTGGGACAGGGTGCGGGGTACGAGCAGTACTTC.

The CDR3 bases are TGCGCCAGCAGCCTCGGGACTAGCGGGAGGGGCCGGACAGATACGCAGTATTTT. Translation gives CASSLGTSGRGRTDTQYF. The gene calls are TRBV5-1 and TRBJ2-3, with TRBD2 matching 16 bases. The length of the CDR3 is 18 residues. Germline V gives CDR1 SGHRS, CDR2 YFSETQ. V dropped 4 bases and J dropped 3; count of bases not matched to a gene: 8.

This clone was recorded once. The chain has TRBV11-3 and TRBJ1-1, with D maybe TRBD1 (5 bases). Trimming shortened V by 1 base and J by 4 bases, and 16 bases separated the two germline ends. The CDR3 runs to 16 residues. From germline, CDR1 is SGHNT and CDR2 YENEEA. CDR3 DNA sequence: TGTGCCAGCAGCTTAGTAAGCCAGGGTATGACCACTGAAGCTTTCTTT. Translation gives CASSLVSQGMTTEAFF.

The CDR3 DNA sequence: TGTGCCAGCAGTTACCCGGGAACGTACGAGCAGTACTTC. Its translation is CASSYPGTYEQYF. This sequence joins TRBV6-6 and TRBJ2-7, with D maybe TRBD2 (5 bases). Trimming removed 2 bases from V and 4 bases from J, with 9 bases in between. The CDR3 extends over 13 amino acids. Germline values: CDR1 MNHNY, CDR2 SVGAGI (reference sequence).

J is TRBJ2-7 and V is TRBV4-3; D remains unclear. There are 13 residues in the CDR3. Germline values: CDR1 LGHNA, CDR2 YSLEER. The V end was cut by 0 bases, the J end by 2 bases, with 5 bases between. The CDR3 DNA follows: TGCGCCAGCAGCCAAGAAGGCCCCTACGAGCAGTACTTC. As protein: CASSQEGPYEQYF.

The chain is built from TRBV7-6 and TRBJ1-1; perhaps TRBD1 as D (5 bases). V lost 5 bases and J 5 bases, leaving 18 bases between the germline ends. CDR3 length: 15 amino acids. CDR1 is SGHVS and CDR2 is FNYEAQ in the germline V gene. Here the CDR3 DNA reads TGTGCCAGCAGCCCTCAAGAGTATGGGGGGACTGAAGCTTTCTTT. Protein sequence: CASSPQEYGGTEAFF.

The chain employs TRBV5-1 and TRBJ2-3, with D unresolved. Germline V gene sequence: CDR1 SGHRS, CDR2 YFSETQ. V was cut by 4 bases and J by 8 bases, with 8 bases left in between. CDR3 size: 11 residues. The CDR3 sequence: CASSEEFTQYF. The CDR3 DNA reads TGCGCCAGCAGCGAGGAGTTTACGCAGTATTTT.

The V and J genes are TRBV5-1 and TRBJ1-4; TRBD1 might be the D (6 bases). The CDR3 spans 16 residues. CDR1 and CDR2 from the germline V gene are SGHRS and YFSETQ. V dropped 3 bases and J dropped 2 bases, with 14 bases sitting between them. This CDR3 reads CASSYGGPRTNEKLFF. DNA of the CDR3: TGCGCCAGCAGCTACGGGGGGCCCAGGACTAATGAAAAACTGTTTTTT.

V and J are TRBV7-3 and TRBJ2-3; D uncertain. Germline CDR1 reads SGHTA; CDR2 reads FQGTGA. The V end lost 4 bases, the J end lost 5 bases, and 7 bases lay between the germline ends. The CDR3 covers 12 residues. Here the CDR3 DNA reads TGTGCCAGCAGCTCCACTTTAGATACGCAGTATTTT. It translates to CASSSTLDTQYF.

This chain connects TRBV27 to TRBJ2-3, with a weak D call TRBD1 (5 bases). V was cut by 6 bases and J by 0 bases, with 13 bases left in between. CDR1 is MNHEY and CDR2 is SMNVEV in the germline V gene (reference sequence). The CDR3 covers 15 residues. CDR3 in DNA: TGTGCCAGCAGCCAAACAGGAACTAGCACAGATACGCAGTATTTT. Its protein product is CASSQTGTSTDTQYF.

The chain is built from TRBV5-1 and TRBJ1-4, with 8 bases identical to TRBD1. CDR1 and CDR2 (germline): SGHRS, YFSETQ. The V and J ends lost 4 bases and 2 bases, in that order; junction bases with no gene match: 7. The CDR3 loop spans 16 amino acids. CDR3 in amino acids: CASSTGQGVTNEKLFF. CDR3 DNA sequence: TGCGCCAGCAGCACTGGACAGGGTGTTACTAATGAAAAACTGTTTTTT.

The chain has TRBV5-1 and TRBJ2-7; D remains unclear. This CDR3 has 13 amino acids. Trimming removed 1 base from V and 5 bases from J, with 10 bases in between. The germline CDR1 and CDR2 sequences are SGHRS and YFSETQ. The CDR3 bases are TGCGCCAGCAGCTTGTCTCCGCCGCACGAGCAGTACTTC. Translating it yields CASSLSPPHEQYF.

The DNA of the CDR3 is TGTGCCAGCAGCTTCGGACAGGCCCAAATTAACACCGGGGAGCTGTTTTTT. Protein sequence: CASSFGQAQINTGELFF. The chain uses TRBV11-2 and TRBJ2-2; 7 nucleotides agree with TRBD1. Germline V gene data show CDR1 as SGHAT and CDR2 as FQNNGV. Trimming at V came to 3 bases and at J to 2 bases, leaving 9 bases not matched to a gene. The CDR3 has 17 residues.

V usage is TRBV6-5 and J usage is TRBJ2-5; possibly TRBD2 for D (5 bases). CDR3 size: 12 residues. CDR1 is MNHEY, CDR2 SVGAGI, per germline. The germline V and J ends were trimmed by 8 bases and 1 base, with 8 bases remaining between them. Here the CDR3 reads CASGRGQETQYF. In DNA form, the CDR3 reads TGTGCCAGCGGACGGGGCCAAGAGACCCAGTACTTC.

The chain carries TRBV19 and TRBJ2-3; D may match TRBD1 or TRBD2 (5 bases each). This CDR3 is built from 14 residues. Deletions cut 4 bases from V and 1 base from J, with 9 bases between. Germline CDR1 and CDR2: LNHDA and SQIVND (reference sequence). This CDR3 reads CASSSPGRTDTQYF. The CDR3 DNA follows: TGTGCCAGTAGTAGCCCGGGACGCACAGATACGCAGTATTTT. Full variable domain (missing parts from reference TRBV19 and TRBJ2-3): DGGITQSPKYLFRKEGQNVTLSCEQNLNHDAMYWYRQDPGQGLRLIYYSQIVNDFQKGDIAEGYSVSREKKESFPLTVTSAQKNPTAFYLCASSSPGRTDTQYFGPGTRLTVL.

The chain recombines TRBV15 with TRBJ2-7, with 7 bases lining up with TRBD2. The germline V gene encodes CDR1 LNHNV and CDR2 YYDKDF (reference sequence). The junction had 10 bases not matched to a gene; V was cut back by 5 bases and J by 12 bases. This CDR3 is built from 12 residues. Here the CDR3 reads CATSPSGGRGYF. Written as DNA, the CDR3 is TGTGCCACCAGCCCTAGCGGAGGGAGGGGGTACTTC.

This chain uses TRBV7-8 with TRBJ1-2, with D hard to call. The V and J ends lost 5 bases and 14 bases respectively, with 27 bases between them. The CDR3 is made up of 15 amino acids. Germline V lookup: CDR1 SGHVS, CDR2 FQNEAQ. Written as DNA, the CDR3 is TGTGCCAGCAGCGTCCGGGCCCGTCCTTTTAGTGGGGAGACCTTC. Residues: CASSVRARPFSGETF.

The chain couples TRBV28 to TRBJ2-7, with TRBD1 matching 7 bases. The CDR3 is made up of 15 amino acids. V dropped 6 bases and J dropped 1; count of bases not matched to a gene: 9. Germline V CDR1 and CDR2: MDHEN, SYDVKM. The CDR3 DNA reads TGTGCCAGCAGAAAAAGGACAGGCCATTCCTACGAGCAGTACTTC. Translating gives CASRKRTGHSYEQYF.

The table lists this clone with a count of one. The gene calls are TRBV4-1 and TRBJ2-7, with TRBD2 matching 10 bases. The CDR3 runs to 16 residues. CDR1 and CDR2 from the germline V gene are MGHRA and YSYEKL. After removal of 0 bases from V and 4 bases from J, the junction contained 6 bases not matched to a gene. The CDR3 DNA is TGCGCCAGCAGCCAAGACCTAGCGGGAGCGGGATACGAGCAGTACTTC. Its translation is CASSQDLAGAGYEQYF.

In its sample, this clone was seen once. The junction shows a germline mismatch at one end, possibly a read error. CDR3 nucleotide sequence: TGTGCTAGCAGCTTAGGCCTAGAACGTAATGAGCAGTTCTTC. This gives the protein CASSLGLERNEQFF. The chain recombines TRBV7-7 with TRBJ2-1, with D unresolved. There are 14 residues in the CDR3. CDR1 and CDR2 from the germline V gene are SSHAT and FNYEAQ (reference sequence).

About this clone itself: Other DNA variants within this sample encode the same CDR3. The chain uses TRBV28 and TRBJ2-5; D unclear. V lost 5 bases and J 5 bases, leaving 6 bases between the germline ends. The CDR3 covers 11 residues. Per germline, CDR1 MDHEN and CDR2 SYDVKM. This chain's CDR3 is CASSTRETQYF. CDR3 DNA: TGTGCCAGCAGTACGCGGGAGACCCAGTACTTC.

The genes are TRBV18 and TRBJ2-1, with D possibly TRBD2 on 6 matching bases. Germline V gene lookup returns CDR1 KGHSH and CDR2 LQKENI. This CDR3 is built from 15 residues. The V and J ends lost 6 bases and 6 bases respectively, with 18 bases between them. This chain's CDR3 is CASSPSRTTLNEQFF. DNA for the CDR3: TGTGCCAGCTCTCCGTCGAGGACTACCCTCAATGAGCAGTTCTTC.